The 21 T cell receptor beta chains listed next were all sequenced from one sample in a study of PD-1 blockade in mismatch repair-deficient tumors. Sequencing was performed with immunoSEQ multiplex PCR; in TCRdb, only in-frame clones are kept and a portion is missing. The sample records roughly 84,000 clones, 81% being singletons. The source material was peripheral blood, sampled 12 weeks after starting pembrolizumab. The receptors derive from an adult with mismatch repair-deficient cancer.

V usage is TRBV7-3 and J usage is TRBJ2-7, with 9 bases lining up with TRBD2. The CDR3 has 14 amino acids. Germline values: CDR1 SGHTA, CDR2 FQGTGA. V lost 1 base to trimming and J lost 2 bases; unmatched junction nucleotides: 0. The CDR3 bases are TGTGCCAGCAGCTTAATAGCGGGAGCCTACGAGCAGTACTTC. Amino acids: CASSLIAGAYEQYF. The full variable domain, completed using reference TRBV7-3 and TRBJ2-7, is GAGVSQTPSNKVTEKGKYVELRCDPISGHTALYWYRQSLGQGPEFLIYFQGTGAADDSGLPNDRFFAVRPEGSVSTLKIQRTERGDSAVYLCASSLIAGAYEQYFGPGTRLTVT.

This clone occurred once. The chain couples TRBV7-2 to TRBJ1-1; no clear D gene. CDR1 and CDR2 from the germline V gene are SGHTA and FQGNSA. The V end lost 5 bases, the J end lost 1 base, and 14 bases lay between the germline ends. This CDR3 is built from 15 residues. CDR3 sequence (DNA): TGTGCCAGCAGCCTATCCGGTGGGGAGAACACTGAAGCTTTCTTT. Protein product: CASSLSGGENTEAFF.

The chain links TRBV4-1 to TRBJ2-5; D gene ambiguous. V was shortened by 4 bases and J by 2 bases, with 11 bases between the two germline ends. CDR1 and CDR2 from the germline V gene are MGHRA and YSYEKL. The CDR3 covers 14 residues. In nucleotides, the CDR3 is TGCGCCAGCAGCCTCAACCGAAGGCAAGAGACCCAGTACTTC. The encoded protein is CASSLNRRQETQYF.

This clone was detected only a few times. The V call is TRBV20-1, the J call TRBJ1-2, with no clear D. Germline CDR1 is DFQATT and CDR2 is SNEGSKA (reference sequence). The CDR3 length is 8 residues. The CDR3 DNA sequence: TGCGCCAGCGATGGCTACACCTTC. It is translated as CASDGYTF.

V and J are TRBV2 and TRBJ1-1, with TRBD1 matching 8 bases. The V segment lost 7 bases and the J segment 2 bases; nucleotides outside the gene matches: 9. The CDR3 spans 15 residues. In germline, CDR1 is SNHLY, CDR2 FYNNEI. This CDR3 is CASKQTGADNTEAFF. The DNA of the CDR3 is TGTGCCAGCAAACAGACAGGGGCGGATAACACTGAAGCTTTCTTT.

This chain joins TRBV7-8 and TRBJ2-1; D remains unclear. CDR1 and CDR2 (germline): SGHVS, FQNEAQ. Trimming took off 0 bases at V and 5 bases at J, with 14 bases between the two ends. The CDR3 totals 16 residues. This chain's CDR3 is CASSLAGYRLHNEQFF. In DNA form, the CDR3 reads TGTGCCAGCAGCTTAGCAGGATATCGACTGCACAATGAGCAGTTCTTC.

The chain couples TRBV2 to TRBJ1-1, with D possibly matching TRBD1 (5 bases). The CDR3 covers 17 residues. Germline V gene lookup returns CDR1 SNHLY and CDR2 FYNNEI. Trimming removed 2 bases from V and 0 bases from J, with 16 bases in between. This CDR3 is CASSEPRGLPMNTEAFF. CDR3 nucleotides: TGTGCCAGCAGTGAACCTCGGGGCTTACCTATGAACACTGAAGCTTTCTTT.

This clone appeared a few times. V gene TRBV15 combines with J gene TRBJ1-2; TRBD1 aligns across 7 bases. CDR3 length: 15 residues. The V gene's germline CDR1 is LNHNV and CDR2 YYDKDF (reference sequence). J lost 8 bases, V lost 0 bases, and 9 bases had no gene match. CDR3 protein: CATSRERRQGAGYTF. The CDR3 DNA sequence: TGTGCCACCAGCAGAGAAAGGAGACAGGGCGCCGGCTACACCTTC. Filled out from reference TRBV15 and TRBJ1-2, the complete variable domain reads DAMVIQNPRYQVTQFGKPVTLSCSQTLNHNVMYWYQQKSSQAPKLLFHYYDKDFNNEADTPDNFQSRRPNTSFCFLDIRSPGLGDTAMYLCATSRERRQGAGYTFGSGTRLTVV.

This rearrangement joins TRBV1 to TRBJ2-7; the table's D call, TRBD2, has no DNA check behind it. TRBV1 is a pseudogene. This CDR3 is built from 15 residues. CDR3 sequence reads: CTSSHPPGSCAEQYF. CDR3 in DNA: TGCACCAGCAGCCACCCTCCGGGGTCTTGCGCCGAGCAGTACTTC.

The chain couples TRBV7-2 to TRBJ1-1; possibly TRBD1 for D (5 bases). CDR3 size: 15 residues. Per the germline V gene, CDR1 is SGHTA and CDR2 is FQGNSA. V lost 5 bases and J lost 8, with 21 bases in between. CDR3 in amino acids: CASSKEGTARLEAFF. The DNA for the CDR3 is TGTGCCAGCAGCAAAGAAGGGACCGCTCGTCTAGAAGCTTTCTTT. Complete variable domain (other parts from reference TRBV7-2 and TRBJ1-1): GAGVSQSPSNKVTEKGKDVELRCDPISGHTALYWYRQSLGQGLEFLIYFQGNSAPDKSGLPSDRFSAERTGGSVSTLTIQRTQQEDSAVYLCASSKEGTARLEAFFGQGTRLTVV.

CDR3 protein: CASSPRDRVNEKLFF. The CDR3 DNA reads as TGTGCCAGCAGTCCCCGGGACAGGGTGAATGAAAAACTGTTTTTT. This sequence joins TRBV6-1 and TRBJ1-4; 9 bases are shared with TRBD1. Germline-derived CDR1 and CDR2 are MNHNS and SASEGT. The CDR3 has 15 residues. The ends lost 5 bases at V and 5 bases at J; junction bases unmatched: 6.

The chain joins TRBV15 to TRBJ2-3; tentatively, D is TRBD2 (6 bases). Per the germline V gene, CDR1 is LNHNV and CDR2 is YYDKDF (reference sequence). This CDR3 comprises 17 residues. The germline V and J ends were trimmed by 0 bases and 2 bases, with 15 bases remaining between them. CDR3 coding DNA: TGTGCCACCAGCAGAGATCCGGGAGCCCAATCCACAGATACGCAGTATTTT. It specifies CATSRDPGAQSTDTQYF.

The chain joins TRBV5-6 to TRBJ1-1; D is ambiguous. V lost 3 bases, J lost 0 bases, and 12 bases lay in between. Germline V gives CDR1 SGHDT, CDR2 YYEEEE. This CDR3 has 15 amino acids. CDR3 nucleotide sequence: TGTGCCAGCAGCTACTCTCAGGTTCTGAACACTGAAGCTTTCTTT. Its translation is CASSYSQVLNTEAFF.

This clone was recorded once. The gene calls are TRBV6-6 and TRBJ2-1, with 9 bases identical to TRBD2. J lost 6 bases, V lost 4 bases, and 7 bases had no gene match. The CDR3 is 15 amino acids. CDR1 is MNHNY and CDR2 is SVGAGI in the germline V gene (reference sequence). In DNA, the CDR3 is TGTGCCAGCAGTTTTGCGGGAGGGGTTCGCAATGAGCAGTTCTTC. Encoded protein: CASSFAGGVRNEQFF.

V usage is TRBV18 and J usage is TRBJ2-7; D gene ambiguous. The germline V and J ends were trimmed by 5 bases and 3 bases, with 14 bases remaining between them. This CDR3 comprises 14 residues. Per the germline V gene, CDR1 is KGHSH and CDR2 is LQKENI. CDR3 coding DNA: TGTGCCAGCTCATCCACCCTTGGGGACTACGAGCAGTACTTC. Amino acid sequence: CASSSTLGDYEQYF.

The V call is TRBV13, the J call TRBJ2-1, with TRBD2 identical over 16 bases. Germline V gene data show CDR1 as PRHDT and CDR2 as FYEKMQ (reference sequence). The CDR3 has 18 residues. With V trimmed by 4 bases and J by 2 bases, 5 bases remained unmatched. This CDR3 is CASSSGTSGRAPYNEQFF. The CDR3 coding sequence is TGTGCCAGCAGCTCCGGGACTAGCGGGAGGGCCCCCTACAATGAGCAGTTCTTC.

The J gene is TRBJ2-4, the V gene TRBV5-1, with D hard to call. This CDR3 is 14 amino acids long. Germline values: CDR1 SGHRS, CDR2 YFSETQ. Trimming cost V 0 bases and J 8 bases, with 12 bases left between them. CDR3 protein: CASSLESRSDIQYF. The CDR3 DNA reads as TGCGCCAGCAGCTTGGAGAGTCGGAGCGACATTCAGTACTTC.

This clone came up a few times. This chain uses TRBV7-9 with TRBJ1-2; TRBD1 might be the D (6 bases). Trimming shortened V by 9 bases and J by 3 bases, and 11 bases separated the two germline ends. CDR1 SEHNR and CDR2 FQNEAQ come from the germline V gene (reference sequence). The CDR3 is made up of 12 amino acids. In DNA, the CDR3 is TGTGCCAGTGGGGGCTCGGACTATGGCTACACCTTC. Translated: CASGGSDYGYTF. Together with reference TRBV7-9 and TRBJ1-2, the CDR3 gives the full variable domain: DTGVSQNPRHKITKRGQNVTFRCDPISEHNRLYWYRQTLGQGPEFLTYFQNEAQLEKSRLLSDRFSAERPKGSFSTLEIQRTEQGDSAMYLCASGGSDYGYTFGSGTRLTVV.

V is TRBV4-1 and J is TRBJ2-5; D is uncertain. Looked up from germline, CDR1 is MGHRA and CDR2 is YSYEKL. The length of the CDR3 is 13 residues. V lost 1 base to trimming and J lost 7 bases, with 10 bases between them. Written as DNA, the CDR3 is TGCGCCAGCAGCCAAGTAGGGTTCGCGACCCAGTACTTC. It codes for CASSQVGFATQYF.

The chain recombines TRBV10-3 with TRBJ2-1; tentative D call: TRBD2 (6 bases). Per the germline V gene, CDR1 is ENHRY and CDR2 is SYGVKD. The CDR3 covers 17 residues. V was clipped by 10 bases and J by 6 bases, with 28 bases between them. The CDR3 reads CASLGFGSGGNVNEQFF. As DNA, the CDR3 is TGTGCCAGTCTGGGTTTTGGGTCGGGCGGGAACGTCAATGAGCAGTTCTTC.

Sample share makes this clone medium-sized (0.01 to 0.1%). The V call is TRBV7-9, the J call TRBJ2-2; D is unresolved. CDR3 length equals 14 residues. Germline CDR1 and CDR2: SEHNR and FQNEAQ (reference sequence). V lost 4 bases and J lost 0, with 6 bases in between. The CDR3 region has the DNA TGTGCCAGCAGCTCAAACCCGAACACCGGGGAGCTGTTTTTT. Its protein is CASSSNPNTGELFF.